The 7 T cell receptor beta chains below all came from one sample that was sequenced in a study of neurological immune-mediated disorders. From the 5' RACE reads, TCRdb called clonotypes with MiXCR, one entry per CDR3 protein. The table has under 40,000 distinct CDR3 sequences, roughly 7.3% seen once. The sample consisted of PBMCs. The receptors shown here come from a woman aged 40 to 50 in good health.

This clonotype was observed at least ten times. This rearrangement joins TRBV10-2 to TRBJ1-4, with D tentatively TRBD1 (5 bases). From germline, CDR1 is WSHSY and CDR2 SAAADI. The CDR3 contains 12 residues. V lost 8 bases and J lost 7, with 11 bases in between. CDR3 in DNA: TGCGCCAGCTCCCGGGACCCTGAAAAACTGTTTTTT. Translating it yields CASSRDPEKLFF.

This clonotype was picked up many times. This chain links TRBV5-1 with TRBJ2-2; either TRBD1 or TRBD2 may fit D (5 bases each). From germline, CDR1 is SGHRS and CDR2 YFSETQ. The length of the CDR3 is 17 residues. Trimming pared 0 bases from V and 2 bases from J, leaving 14 bases between. CDR3 loop: CASSLGGTEFNTGELFF. Written as DNA, the CDR3 is TGCGCCAGCAGCTTGGGTGGGACCGAATTTAACACCGGGGAGCTGTTTTTT.

This clonotype was found many times. The chain carries TRBV28 and TRBJ2-7; 7 bases line up with TRBD1. The germline V gene has CDR1 MDHEN and CDR2 SYDVKM. CDR3 length equals 15 residues. V lost 8 bases to trimming and J lost 6 bases; unmatched junction nucleotides: 16. DNA for the CDR3: TGTGCCAGCTCTTCTCCGGGACAGTCTTCGCGCGAGCAGTACTTC. Translation gives CASSSPGQSSREQYF. The whole variable domain, remainder taken from reference TRBV28 and TRBJ2-7, is DVKVTQSSRYLVKRTGEKVFLECVQDMDHENMFWYRQDPGLGLRLIYFSYDVKMKEKGDIPEGYSVSREKKERFSLILESASTNQTSMYLCASSSPGQSSREQYFGPGTRLTVT.

This clonotype was seen ten or more times. DNA for the CDR3: TGTGCCAGCACCTCACTGGGGCAGGGGGATGAAAAACTGTTTTTT. It is translated as CASTSLGQGDEKLFF. The chain has TRBV27 and TRBJ1-4, with 7 bases lining up with TRBD1. V lost 7 bases and J lost 6; bases outside the gene matches: 11. The CDR3 is 15 residues long. Germline V gene lookup returns CDR1 MNHEY and CDR2 SMNVEV (reference sequence).

This clonotype has more than one count but fewer than ten. The rearrangement uses TRBV2 and TRBJ2-7, with a possible D match to TRBD2 (5 bases). Trimming removed 0 bases at V and 3 bases at J, with 15 bases between. The CDR3 sequence is 16 residues long. Germline V gene data show CDR1 as SNHLY and CDR2 as FYNNEI. In DNA, the CDR3 is TGTGCCAGCAGTGAAGCGCTTGTCGGGAAGGGCTACGAGCAGTACTTC. Its protein is CASSEALVGKGYEQYF.

Judged by abundance, this clonotype is medium-sized. The rearrangement uses TRBV24-1 and TRBJ2-2; D might be TRBD1 (5 bases). The V and J ends lost 1 base and 1 base respectively, with 12 bases between them. Germline V lookup: CDR1 KGHDR, CDR2 SFDVKD. The CDR3 consists of 17 residues. The chain's CDR3 is CATSDFRRQGNTGELFF. The CDR3 region has the DNA TGTGCCACCAGTGATTTCAGGCGGCAGGGGAACACCGGGGAGCTGTTTTTT.

This clonotype has ten or more counts. The gene calls are TRBV29-1 and TRBJ1-3; D may be TRBD1 (5 bases). From germline, CDR1 is SQVTM and CDR2 ANQGSEA. The CDR3 loop spans 16 amino acids. Trimming left V 6 bases short and J 0 bases short, with 18 bases between. In nucleotides, the CDR3 is TGCAGCGTGGAGCGCCCGGGACCGTTCTCTGGAAACACCATATATTTT. Its translation: CSVERPGPFSGNTIYF.